This TCR beta chain was recorded in a study of OX40 agonist ivuxolimab in advanced cancers. Study-level background: Partial responses occurred in three patients (one hepatocellular carcinoma, two cutaneous melanoma).

TCRdb keeps only in-frame clones here, not all; method: immunoSEQ multiplex PCR. The sample consists of around 76,000 clones, approximately 82% of them appearing once. In its sample, this clone was seen a few times. This CDR3 is built from 14 residues. Germline assignment: CDR1 SQVTM and CDR2 ANQGSEA. The V end lost 0 bases, the J end lost 3 bases, and 11 bases lay between the germline ends. Sequenced here: CD4+ or CD8+ T cells sorted from blood, sampled in a trial of the OX40 agonist ivuxolimab. The chain carries TRBV29-1 and TRBJ1-1; D is unresolved. This sequence was found in an adult with an advanced solid tumor such as melanoma, head and neck, liver or kidney cancer. CDR3: CSVEEPTDYTEAFF. In nucleotides, the CDR3 is TGCAGCGTTGAAGAACCGACGGACTACACTGAAGCTTTCTTT.